This T cell receptor (beta chain) was sequenced for a study of sequential checkpoint blockade in melanoma. As for the study in general: Arm A got nivolumab then ipilimumab; arm B the reverse, 1:1. Overall study results and limits: PD-L1 staining and CD8+ counts, not mutational load, tracked tumor T-cell clonality.

This clone was counted between two and nine times. Its target is unknown. Repertoires were generated with immunoSEQ multiplex PCR, while TCRdb's copy carries only in-frame clones and drops some. The repertoire holds a few thousand clones, with under 20% as singletons. Germline V lookup: CDR1 MDHEN, CDR2 SYDVKM. This CDR3 comprises 15 residues. V was trimmed by 3 bases and J by 3 bases, leaving 15 bases between them. The treatment is: randomized to nivolumab then ipilimumab (arm A) or the reverse (arm B). Patients had received no earlier DNA-damaging chemotherapy. The TCR comes from a human donor with melanoma. The chain recombines TRBV28 with TRBJ2-7, with D possibly TRBD2 on 6 matching bases. Sequences were derived from tumor tissue (inferred from file names), sampled from a patient given nivolumab and ipilimumab in sequence. The CDR3 nucleotides read TGTGCCAGCAGTTTTTCGGCAGGCGGGATCTACGAGCAGTACTTC. Translated: CASSFSAGGIYEQYF. The whole variable domain, filled in from reference TRBV28 and TRBJ2-7, reads DVKVTQSSRYLVKRTGEKVFLECVQDMDHENMFWYRQDPGLGLRLIYFSYDVKMKEKGDIPEGYSVSREKKERFSLILESASTNQTSMYLCASSFSAGGIYEQYFGPGTRLTVT.